This TCR beta chain comes out of a study of cytomegalovirus exposure and HLA in healthy donors. In the case of this clone: Its matching antigen is unknown.

Findings and caveats of the study: Versus the approximately 700-donor mean, an Asian-associated ancestry cluster reportedly showed fewer N-insertions in a later analysis. In vitro work confirmed that a few CMV-associated chains recognize CMV antigens.

The CDR3 loop spans 15 amino acids. CDR1 is LGHNA, CDR2 YNFKEQ, per germline. Germline trimming cut 8 bases from V and 3 bases from J; bases unmatched to any gene: 10. PCR was performed using 60 Vbeta and 13 Jbeta primers. Produced via immunoSEQ multiplex PCR; TCRdb's table is partial and in-frame only. This table has about 190,000 clones, more than 70% appearing once. Input material: PBMCs. This clonotype was sampled from a boy aged 5-17 years in good health and CMV-seronegative. The V and J genes are TRBV4-2 and TRBJ2-7; 10 nucleotides align to TRBD2. The CDR3 region has the DNA TGTGCCAGCCCCACCCGGGCTAGCGGGAGCTACGAGCAGTACTTC. It translates to CASPTRASGSYEQYF.